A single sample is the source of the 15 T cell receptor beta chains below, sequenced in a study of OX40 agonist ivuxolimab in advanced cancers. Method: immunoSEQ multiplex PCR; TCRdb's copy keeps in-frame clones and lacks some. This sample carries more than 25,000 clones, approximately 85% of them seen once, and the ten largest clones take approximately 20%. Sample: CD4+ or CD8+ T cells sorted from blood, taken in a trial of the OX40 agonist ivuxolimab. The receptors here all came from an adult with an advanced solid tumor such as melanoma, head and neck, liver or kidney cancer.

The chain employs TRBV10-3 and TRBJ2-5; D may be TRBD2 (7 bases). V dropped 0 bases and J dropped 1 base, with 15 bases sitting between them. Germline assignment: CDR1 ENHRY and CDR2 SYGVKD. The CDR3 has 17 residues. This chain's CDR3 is CAISESGWEGGQETQYF. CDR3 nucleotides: TGTGCCATCAGTGAGTCTGGGTGGGAGGGGGGCCAAGAGACCCAGTACTTC.

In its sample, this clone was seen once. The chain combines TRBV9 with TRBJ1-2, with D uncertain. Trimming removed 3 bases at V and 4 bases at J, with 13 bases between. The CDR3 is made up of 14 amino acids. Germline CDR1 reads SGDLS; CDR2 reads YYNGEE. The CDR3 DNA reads TGTGCCAGCAGCGCGTCCGGGGTCGGCTATGGCTACACCTTC. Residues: CASSASGVGYGYTF.

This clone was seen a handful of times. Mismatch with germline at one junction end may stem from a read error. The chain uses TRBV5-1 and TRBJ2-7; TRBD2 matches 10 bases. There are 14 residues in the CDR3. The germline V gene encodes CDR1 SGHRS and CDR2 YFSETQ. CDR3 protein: CASSFGTSAYEQYF. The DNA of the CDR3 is TGTGCCAGCAGCTTTGGGACTAGCGCCTACGAGCAGTACTTC.

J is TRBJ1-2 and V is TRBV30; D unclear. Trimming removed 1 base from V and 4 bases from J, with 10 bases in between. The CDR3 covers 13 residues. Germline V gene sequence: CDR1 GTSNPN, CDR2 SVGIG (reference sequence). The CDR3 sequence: CAWSEAGPYGYTF. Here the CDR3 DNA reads TGTGCCTGGAGTGAGGCAGGTCCCTATGGCTACACCTTC.

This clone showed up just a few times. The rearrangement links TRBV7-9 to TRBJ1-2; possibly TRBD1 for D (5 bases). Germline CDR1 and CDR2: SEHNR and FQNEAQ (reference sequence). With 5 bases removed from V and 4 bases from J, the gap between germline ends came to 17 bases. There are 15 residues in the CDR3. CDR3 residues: CASSPPAGDVYGYTF. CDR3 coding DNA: TGTGCCAGCAGCCCCCCAGCGGGGGATGTCTATGGCTACACCTTC.

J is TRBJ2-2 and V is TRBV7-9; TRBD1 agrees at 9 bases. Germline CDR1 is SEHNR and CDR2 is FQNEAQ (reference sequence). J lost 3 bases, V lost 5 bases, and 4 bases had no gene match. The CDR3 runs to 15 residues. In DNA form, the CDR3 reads TGTGCCAGCAGCCATTGGACAGGGGACACCGGGGAGCTGTTTTTT. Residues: CASSHWTGDTGELFF. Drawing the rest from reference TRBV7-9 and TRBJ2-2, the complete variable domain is DTGVSQNPRHKITKRGQNVTFRCDPISEHNRLYWYRQTLGQGPEFLTYFQNEAQLEKSRLLSDRFSAERPKGSFSTLEIQRTEQGDSAMYLCASSHWTGDTGELFFGEGSRLTVL.

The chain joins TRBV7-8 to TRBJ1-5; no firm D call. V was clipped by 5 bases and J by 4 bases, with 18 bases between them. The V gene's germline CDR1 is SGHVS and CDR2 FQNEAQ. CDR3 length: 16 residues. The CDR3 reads CASSLESGSPNQPQHF. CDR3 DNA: TGTGCCAGCAGCCTTGAGTCGGGATCTCCAAATCAGCCCCAGCATTTT.

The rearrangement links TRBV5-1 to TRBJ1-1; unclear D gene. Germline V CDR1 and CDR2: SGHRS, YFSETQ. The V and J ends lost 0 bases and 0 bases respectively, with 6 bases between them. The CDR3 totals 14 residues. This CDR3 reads CASSLGVMNTEAFF. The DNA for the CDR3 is TGCGCCAGCAGCTTGGGGGTCATGAACACTGAAGCTTTCTTT.

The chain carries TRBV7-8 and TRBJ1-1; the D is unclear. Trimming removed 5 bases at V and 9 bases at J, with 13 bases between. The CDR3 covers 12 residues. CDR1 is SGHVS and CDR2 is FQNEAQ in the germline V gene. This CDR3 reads CASSPPGWKAFF. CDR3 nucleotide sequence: TGTGCCAGCAGCCCTCCTGGGTGGAAAGCTTTCTTT.

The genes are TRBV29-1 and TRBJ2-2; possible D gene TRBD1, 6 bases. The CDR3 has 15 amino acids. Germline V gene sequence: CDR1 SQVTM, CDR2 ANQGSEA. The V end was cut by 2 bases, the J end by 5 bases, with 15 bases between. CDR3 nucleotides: TGCAGCGTTGAAAAGGGACGGACAGCAACCGGGGAGCTGTTTTTT. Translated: CSVEKGRTATGELFF.

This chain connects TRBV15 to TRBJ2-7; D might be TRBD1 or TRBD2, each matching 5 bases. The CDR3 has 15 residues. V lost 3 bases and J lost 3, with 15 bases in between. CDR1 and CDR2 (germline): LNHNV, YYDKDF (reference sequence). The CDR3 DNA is TGTGCCACCAGCAGCCCGGGACGACGCGGCTACGAGCAGTACTTC. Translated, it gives CATSSPGRRGYEQYF.

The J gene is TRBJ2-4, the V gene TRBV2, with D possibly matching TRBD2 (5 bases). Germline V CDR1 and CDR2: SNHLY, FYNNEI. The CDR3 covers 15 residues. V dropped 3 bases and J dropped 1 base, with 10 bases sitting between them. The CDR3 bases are TGTGCCAGCAGTGATTCCGGCGGGGCCAAAAACATTCAGTACTTC. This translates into CASSDSGGAKNIQYF.

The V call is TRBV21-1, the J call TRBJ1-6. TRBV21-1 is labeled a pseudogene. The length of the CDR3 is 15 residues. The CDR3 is CASSGSPDMGKALHF. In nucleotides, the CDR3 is TGTGCCAGCAGCGGATCTCCGGATATGGGAAAAGCCCTCCACTTT.

CDR3 residues: CAIKPGLDTEAFF. The CDR3 DNA sequence: TGTGCCATCAAACCGGGTTTGGACACTGAAGCTTTCTTT. The genes are TRBV10-3 and TRBJ1-1; D gene ambiguous. The CDR3 runs to 13 residues. Trimming removed 7 bases at V and 3 bases at J, with 12 bases between. Germline values: CDR1 ENHRY, CDR2 SYGVKD.

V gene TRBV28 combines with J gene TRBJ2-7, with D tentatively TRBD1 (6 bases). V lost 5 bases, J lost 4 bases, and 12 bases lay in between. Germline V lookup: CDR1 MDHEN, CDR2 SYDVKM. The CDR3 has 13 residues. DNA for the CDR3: TGTGCCAGCAGTCTGGACAGTTTTTACGAGCAGTACTTC. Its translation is CASSLDSFYEQYF.